This entry lists 9 T cell receptor beta chains sequenced from one sample in a study of T cells in Graves' hyperthyroidism and ophthalmopathy. The source material, RNA transcripts, was used to amplify TCR beta CDR3 regions. The HTBI primer set served for first-round RT-PCR of the TCR CDR3. MiXCR, applied by TCRdb to the multiplex PCR reads, yields one record per CDR3 protein. The table shows over 450,000 distinct CDR3 sequences, with approximately 15% occurring only once. What was sequenced was blood. These receptors came from a woman in her late teens or twenties with Graves' hyperthyroidism.

This clonotype has a count of ten or more. The chain has TRBV27 and TRBJ2-1, with a possible D match to TRBD2 (5 bases). Trimming left V 5 bases short and J 5 bases short, with 13 bases between. The CDR3 totals 14 residues. Germline CDR1 is MNHEY and CDR2 is SMNVEV (reference sequence). CDR3 region: CASSPDWTHNEQFF. CDR3 nucleotides: TGTGCCAGCAGTCCGGACTGGACCCACAATGAGCAGTTCTTC.

The rearrangement uses TRBV29-1 and TRBJ2-2, with 10 bases that match TRBD2. CDR1 SQVTM and CDR2 ANQGSEA come from the germline V gene. The CDR3 spans 17 residues. V shed 6 bases and J 1 base; nucleotides not matched to a gene: 11. This CDR3 is CSVPAGGPNVNTGELFF. DNA of the CDR3: TGCAGCGTCCCAGCGGGAGGGCCAAATGTGAACACCGGGGAGCTGTTTTTT.

This clonotype has a count of ten or more. The chain is built from TRBV5-1 and TRBJ2-7; 14 bases match TRBD2. Trimming at V came to 4 bases and at J to 0 bases, leaving 6 bases not matched to a gene. This CDR3 has 17 amino acids. Germline assignment: CDR1 SGHRS and CDR2 YFSETQ. The DNA of the CDR3 is TGCGCCAGCAGCCCTCGAGGGACTAGCGGGAGCTCCTACGAGCAGTACTTC. It specifies CASSPRGTSGSSYEQYF. Filled out from reference TRBV5-1 and TRBJ2-7, the complete variable domain reads KAGVTQTPRYLIKTRGQQVTLSCSPISGHRSVSWYQQTPGQGLQFLFEYFSETQRNKGNFPGRFSGRQFSNSRSEMNVSTLELGDSALYLCASSPRGTSGSSYEQYFGPGTRLTVT.

Note on this clonotype: A single base separates this from a much larger clone, so it may be a read error. The V gene is TRBV7-7, the J gene TRBJ2-2, with D possibly matching TRBD2 (6 bases). Germline assignment: CDR1 SSHAT and CDR2 FNYEAQ (reference sequence). CDR3 length equals 17 residues. This chain's CDR3 is CASSLAGDWREAGEMFF. CDR3 nucleotides: TGTGCTAGCAGCTTAGCTGGGGACTGGAGAGAGGCCGGGGAGATGTTTTTT. The full variable domain, its missing parts supplied by reference TRBV7-7 and TRBJ2-2, is GAGVSQSPRYKVTKRGQDVTLRCDPISSHATLYWYQQALGQGPEFLTYFNYEAQPDKSGLPSDRFSAERPEGSISTLTIQRTEQRDSAMYRCASSLAGDWREAGEMFFGEGSRLTVL.

This clonotype appeared many times. The rearrangement joins TRBV6-5 to TRBJ1-5; possible D gene TRBD1, 5 bases. The germline V gene has CDR1 MNHEY and CDR2 SVGAGI. The CDR3 consists of 15 residues. V gave up 0 bases and J gave up 3 bases, with 9 bases separating them. CDR3 nucleotide sequence: TGTGCCAGCAGTTACTCCGCAGGGACCAATCAGCCCCAGCATTTT. Translated: CASSYSAGTNQPQHF.

This clonotype was seen repeatedly, ten times or more. This chain uses TRBV28 with TRBJ1-2, with D unresolved. V was pared by 5 bases and J by 6 bases, with 19 bases between. This CDR3 contains 15 residues. Germline values: CDR1 MDHEN, CDR2 SYDVKM. Here the CDR3 reads CASSPPRSLRHGYTF. The DNA of the CDR3 is TGTGCCAGCAGTCCCCCCCGGTCGCTTCGGCATGGCTACACCTTC.

The table lists this clonotype with many counts. This chain links TRBV13 with TRBJ2-1; 10 bases match TRBD2. Unmatched junction bases numbered 8, after V lost 4 bases and J lost 2 bases. Germline V gene sequence: CDR1 PRHDT, CDR2 FYEKMQ (reference sequence). The CDR3 is made up of 17 amino acids. For the CDR3, the DNA is TGTGCCAGCAGCTCGCGACTAGCGGGCCCCCCCTACAATGAGCAGTTCTTC. Translated: CASSSRLAGPPYNEQFF.

This clonotype was detected ten times or more. The gene calls are TRBV30 and TRBJ1-1; TRBD1 matches at 7 bases. The junction had 7 bases not matched to a gene; V was cut back by 2 bases and J by 7 bases. The germline V gene encodes CDR1 GTSNPN and CDR2 SVGIG (reference sequence). CDR3 length: 13 amino acids. CDR3: CAWSPTRQGEAFF. The CDR3 region has the DNA TGTGCCTGGAGTCCAACCCGACAGGGTGAAGCTTTCTTT.

This clonotype was counted a few times. A much larger clone differs by one base, so this may be a read error. The chain links TRBV12-5 to TRBJ2-7, with 10 bases that match TRBD1. Germline assignment: CDR1 LGHNT and CDR2 FRNRAP. V was clipped by 5 bases and J by 3 bases; unmatched bases: 7. The CDR3 is made up of 15 amino acids. This CDR3 reads CASGPRRDRGYEQYV. The CDR3 coding sequence is TGTGCTAGTGGTCCTCGCCGGGACAGGGGCTACGAGCAGTACGTC.